Presented here are 10 T cell receptor beta chains from one specimen sequenced in a study of blood T cell repertoires in COVID-19. Data came from immunoSEQ multiplex PCR; TCRdb stores just in-frame clones and leaves some out. The sample has about 130,000 clones; more than 90% are singletons. Sequencing used peripheral blood. These receptor sequences come from a man in his sixties with COVID-19, enrolled during active disease.

The chain's CDR3 is CASAPRGGPMSGELFF. The CDR3, as DNA: TGTGCTAGTGCCCCTCGGGGAGGGCCCATGAGCGGGGAGCTGTTTTTT. The rearrangement links TRBV12-5 to TRBJ2-2, with 7 bases aligning to TRBD2. The CDR3 contains 16 residues. Per germline, CDR1 LGHNT and CDR2 FRNRAP. The ends lost 7 bases at V and 7 bases at J; junction bases unmatched: 15.

The V call is TRBV5-8, the J call TRBJ2-1, with TRBD2 identical over 10 bases. In germline, CDR1 is SGHTS, CDR2 YDEGEE. V dropped 4 bases and J dropped 0; count of bases not matched to a gene: 7. This CDR3 is 17 amino acids long. The DNA for the CDR3 is TGTGCCAGCAGCCAGGGACTAGCGTCCCTCTCCTACAATGAGCAGTTCTTC. Residues: CASSQGLASLSYNEQFF.

The rearrangement uses TRBV11-3 and TRBJ1-3; D is ambiguous. V lost 10 bases to trimming and J lost 0 bases, with 13 bases between them. Germline V gene sequence: CDR1 SGHNT, CDR2 YENEEA. The CDR3 is 14 residues long. The CDR3 sequence: CATHLGGSGNTIYF. CDR3 coding DNA: TGTGCCACCCATCTGGGAGGCTCTGGAAACACCATATATTTT.

This chain links TRBV6-5 with TRBJ2-3, with TRBD2 identical over 9 bases. With 5 bases clipped from V and 5 bases from J, the junction kept 8 bases outside the gene matches. The CDR3 is made up of 15 amino acids. CDR1 and CDR2 (germline): MNHEY, SVGAGI. The CDR3 is CASSPPLAGLDTQYF. CDR3 bases: TGTGCCAGCAGTCCCCCGCTAGCGGGATTAGATACGCAGTATTTT.

V and J are TRBV2 and TRBJ1-3; D perhaps matches TRBD1 (5 bases). Looked up from germline, CDR1 is SNHLY and CDR2 is FYNNEI. CDR3 size: 14 residues. The germline V and J ends were trimmed by 3 bases and 4 bases, with 10 bases remaining between them. The CDR3 loop is CASSEGQGGNTIYF. The CDR3 DNA is TGTGCCAGCAGTGAGGGGCAAGGAGGAAACACCATATATTTT.

The genes are TRBV19 and TRBJ1-1; maybe TRBD1 (6 bases). The CDR3 consists of 13 residues. V lost 5 bases to trimming and J lost 8 bases, with 15 bases between them. Germline V gene sequence: CDR1 LNHDA, CDR2 SQIVND (reference sequence). As DNA, the CDR3 is TGTGCCAGTAGTTTCCAAGGGGGTACCGAAGCTTTCTTT. Translation: CASSFQGGTEAFF.

CDR3 region: CASSLGRGEQYF. The CDR3 nucleotides read TGTGCCAGCAGCTTAGGCAGGGGCGAGCAGTACTTC. The chain is built from TRBV13 and TRBJ2-7; TRBD1 is a possible D gene (6 bases). The CDR3 runs 12 residues. V lost 0 bases and J 6 bases, leaving 6 bases between the germline ends. In germline, CDR1 is PRHDT, CDR2 FYEKMQ (reference sequence).

The rearrangement links TRBV10-3 to TRBJ2-3, with a weak D call TRBD1 (5 bases). The V and J ends lost 4 bases and 1 base respectively, with 9 bases between them. This CDR3 is built from 14 residues. Germline V gene lookup returns CDR1 ENHRY and CDR2 SYGVKD. The CDR3 DNA sequence: TGTGCCATCAGTGGAGAAGGGGGCACAGATACGCAGTATTTT. Translated, it gives CAISGEGGTDTQYF.

This sequence joins TRBV25-1 and TRBJ1-1, with a weak D call TRBD1 (6 bases). With 6 bases removed from V and 7 bases from J, the gap between germline ends came to 18 bases. CDR1 and CDR2 (germline): MGHDK, SYGVNS. The CDR3 covers 14 residues. The CDR3 loop is CASRPGQSRGEAFF. The CDR3, as DNA: TGTGCCAGCAGGCCCGGACAGTCTAGAGGTGAAGCTTTCTTT.

V and J are TRBV19 and TRBJ1-2; TRBD1 is a possible D gene (6 bases). Per the germline V gene, CDR1 is LNHDA and CDR2 is SQIVND (reference sequence). There are 15 residues in the CDR3. Between the trimmed V and J ends, which lost 1 base and 0 bases, there was a span of 9 bases. The CDR3 DNA reads as TGTGCCAGTAGTATAGGACAGGAGTCTAACTATGGCTACACCTTC. Its protein product is CASSIGQESNYGYTF. The full variable domain, in which reference TRBV19 and TRBJ1-2 provide the parts outside the CDR3, is DGGITQSPKYLFRKEGQNVTLSCEQNLNHDAMYWYRQDPGQGLRLIYYSQIVNDFQKGDIAEGYSVSREKKESFPLTVTSAQKNPTAFYLCASSIGQESNYGYTFGSGTRLTVV.